One T cell receptor beta chain is described in this entry. The authors' processing: Reference gene primers were amplified, and this amplification served to estimate nucleated cell counts. Only in-frame clones appear in the TCRdb table, and some are missing; sequencing was by immunoSEQ multiplex PCR. Clonal size and the V and J genes are those of that table, whereas D and trimming came from the DNA. Of over 200,000 clones listed, 80% to 90% are singletons. This entry is derived from a study of blood T cell repertoires in COVID-19. Across the study: COVID-19 samples collected from the United States, Italy and Spain covered acute and convalescent phases. Sample material is recorded as cDNA or gDNA derived from T cells, B-cell-depleted T cells, or PBMCs.

Which cohort a participant joined came from the clinical history participants gave. The material sequenced was PBMCs or T cells enriched from blood (not recorded which). The TCR was taken from a woman in her fifties or sixties who had recovered from COVID-19.

The CDR3 nucleotides are TGTGCCAGCAGCTCACGGACAGGGAGGGGAAACACCATATATTTT. It encodes CASSSRTGRGNTIYF. The chain carries TRBV7-9 and TRBJ1-3; 8 bases are shared with TRBD1. Germline-derived CDR1 and CDR2 are SEHNR and FQNEAQ (reference sequence). The CDR3 is 15 amino acids. Germline trimming cut 4 bases from V and 4 bases from J; bases unmatched to any gene: 6.